This T cell receptor (beta chain) was identified in a study of cytomegalovirus exposure and HLA in healthy donors. Study-wide findings and caveats: With later analysis, a missense DCLRE1C variant became linked to TCR beta V- and J-gene trimming. The majority of CMV-associated TCR beta chains were reported as apparently HLA-restricted in a later analysis. Confirmation in vitro established that a few CMV-associated chains were specific for CMV antigens. Certain sequence variants were highly shared and formed a cluster, and this cluster was likely a sequencing artifact.

Primers included in the PCR were 60 Vbeta and 13 Jbeta primers. The method was immunoSEQ multiplex PCR; TCRdb's version includes in-frame clones alone and lacks a portion of them. The profile shows about 160,000 clones, 80% of them singletons. This clone was counted between two and nine times. No antigen is known for it. CDR3 length: 16 residues. The germline V gene encodes CDR1 SEHNR and CDR2 FQNEAQ (reference sequence). V lost 4 bases to trimming and J lost 5 bases; unmatched junction nucleotides: 6. The sample consisted of PBMCs. The clonotype comes from a man younger than 35 in good health and CMV-seropositive. This chain uses TRBV7-9 with TRBJ2-5; 14 bases are a match to TRBD2. CDR3 sequence (DNA): TGTGCCAGCAGCTCGGGACTAGCGGGAGTGAGTGAGACCCAGTACTTC. Protein sequence: CASSSGLAGVSETQYF.